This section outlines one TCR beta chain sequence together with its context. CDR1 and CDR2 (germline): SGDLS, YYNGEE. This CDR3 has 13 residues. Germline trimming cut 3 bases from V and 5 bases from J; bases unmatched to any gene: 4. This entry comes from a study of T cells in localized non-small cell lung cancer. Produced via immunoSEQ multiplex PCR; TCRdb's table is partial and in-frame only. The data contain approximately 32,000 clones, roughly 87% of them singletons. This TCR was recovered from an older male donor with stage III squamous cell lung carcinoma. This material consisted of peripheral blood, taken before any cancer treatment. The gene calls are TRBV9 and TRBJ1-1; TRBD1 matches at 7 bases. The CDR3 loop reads CASSEQGWTEAFF. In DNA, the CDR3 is TGTGCCAGCAGCGAACAGGGGTGGACTGAAGCTTTCTTT.